The 25 T cell receptor beta chains in this list originate from one sample, sequenced in a study of blood T cell repertoires in COVID-19. Generated by immunoSEQ multiplex PCR, the TCRdb table keeps only in-frame clones and is missing some. The data contain about 40,000 clones, around 84% of them singletons. Sequencing was done on a sample of peripheral blood. The receptor set was obtained from a human donor in a cohort sampled during active COVID-19.

The V and J genes are TRBV7-2 and TRBJ2-7; D possibly corresponds to TRBD2 (5 bases). This CDR3 comprises 15 residues. CDR1 and CDR2 from the germline V gene are SGHTA and FQGNSA. V was clipped by 2 bases and J by 4 bases, with 15 bases between them. In DNA form, the CDR3 reads TGTGCCAGCAGCTTAACTGGACTCGCTCGTTACGAGCAGTACTTC. It specifies CASSLTGLARYEQYF.

The gene calls are TRBV19 and TRBJ2-7; no reliable D call. This CDR3 is 13 amino acids long. The V and J ends lost 1 base and 6 bases respectively, with 10 bases between them. In germline, CDR1 is LNHDA, CDR2 SQIVND (reference sequence). The DNA for the CDR3 is TGTGCCAGTAGTATAGTTACGGGTCTCGAGCAGTACTTC. Translated, it gives CASSIVTGLEQYF.

The chain is built from TRBV19 and TRBJ1-5; 7 bases match TRBD1. The CDR3 runs 19 residues. Germline V gene lookup returns CDR1 LNHDA and CDR2 SQIVND (reference sequence). After removal of 6 bases from V and 1 base from J, the junction contained 18 bases not matched to a gene. The CDR3 region is CASRTTWVTGMGSNQPQHF. CDR3 nucleotide sequence: TGTGCCAGTAGGACAACGTGGGTGACAGGGATGGGGAGCAATCAGCCCCAGCATTTT. Looking up the rest from reference TRBV19 and TRBJ1-5 gives the full variable domain: DGGITQSPKYLFRKEGQNVTLSCEQNLNHDAMYWYRQDPGQGLRLIYYSQIVNDFQKGDIAEGYSVSREKKESFPLTVTSAQKNPTAFYLCASRTTWVTGMGSNQPQHFGDGTRLSIL.

This clone was seen a single time. The chain combines TRBV6-5 with TRBJ1-2; 7 bases align to TRBD1. The ends lost 6 bases at V and 5 bases at J; junction bases unmatched: 12. The germline gives CDR1 MNHEY, CDR2 SVGAGI. The CDR3 totals 15 residues. CDR3 in amino acids: CASSQMQGVRYGYTF. The CDR3 nucleotides are TGTGCCAGCAGCCAGATGCAGGGGGTTAGGTATGGCTACACCTTC.

The J gene is TRBJ2-2, the V gene TRBV27; a weak D match, TRBD2 (5 bases). The CDR3 consists of 15 residues. The V end lost 2 bases, the J end lost 6 bases, and 13 bases lay between the germline ends. Germline CDR1 MNHEY, CDR2 SMNVEV (reference sequence). The CDR3: CASSLESLGAGELFF. In nucleotides, the CDR3 is TGTGCCAGCAGTTTAGAGTCCCTCGGGGCCGGGGAGCTGTTTTTT.

This clone was detected a few times. V is TRBV9 and J is TRBJ2-2; TRBD1 matches 8 bases. The CDR3 consists of 16 residues. Looked up from germline, CDR1 is SGDLS and CDR2 is YYNGEE. Germline trimming cut 0 bases from V and 4 bases from J; bases unmatched to any gene: 5. CDR3 nucleotide sequence: TGTGCCAGCAGCGTAGGCAGGGGGCGTCCCACCGGGGAGCTGTTTTTT. Translating it yields CASSVGRGRPTGELFF.

The rearrangement joins TRBV29-1 to TRBJ1-1; weak D call: TRBD1 (6 bases). Per the germline V gene, CDR1 is SQVTM and CDR2 is ANQGSEA. Between the trimmed V and J ends, which lost 3 bases and 8 bases, there was a span of 16 bases. The CDR3 is 13 residues long. The CDR3 spells CSVERVQGSEAFF. The DNA for the CDR3 is TGCAGCGTTGAGAGGGTTCAGGGGTCCGAAGCTTTCTTT.

This sequence joins TRBV6-5 and TRBJ2-2; unclear D gene. V was shortened by 5 bases and J by 4 bases, with 14 bases between the two germline ends. CDR1 and CDR2 from the germline V gene are MNHEY and SVGAGI. The CDR3 runs to 15 residues. The CDR3 spells CASSPRLLSTGELFF. The CDR3 DNA reads as TGTGCCAGCAGTCCCCGACTCCTCTCCACCGGGGAGCTGTTTTTT.

CDR3 protein: CASSPAGYGYTF. In DNA, the CDR3 is TGTGCCAGCTCACCAGCCGGCTATGGCTACACCTTC. The rearrangement joins TRBV18 to TRBJ1-2; D ambiguous. The length of the CDR3 is 12 residues. V lost 2 bases and J 4 bases, leaving 5 bases between the germline ends. Per germline, CDR1 KGHSH and CDR2 LQKENI. Full variable domain (rest looked up from reference TRBV18 and TRBJ1-2): NAGVMQNPRHLVRRRGQEARLRCSPMKGHSHVYWYRQLPEEGLKFMVYLQKENIIDESGMPKERFSAEFPKEGPSILRIQQVVRGDSAAYFCASSPAGYGYTFGSGTRLTVV.

This clone was detected a few times. This chain uses TRBV9 with TRBJ1-3, with D unresolved. This CDR3 comprises 14 residues. V was shortened by 3 bases and J by 2 bases, with 9 bases between the two germline ends. Germline CDR1 SGDLS, CDR2 YYNGEE. The CDR3 coding sequence is TGTGCCAGCAGCGCCCAGACAACTGGAAACACCATATATTTT. This sequence encodes CASSAQTTGNTIYF.

The chain couples TRBV3-1 (or the pseudogene TRBV3-2) to TRBJ1-6; tentatively, D is TRBD1 (5 bases). Germline V gene sequence: CDR1 LGHDT, CDR2 YNNKEL (reference sequence). V lost 1 base and J 8 bases, leaving 9 bases between the germline ends. CDR3 size: 14 residues. CDR3 in amino acids: CASSQGQGYSPLHF. The CDR3 bases are TGTGCCAGCAGCCAAGGTCAGGGCTATTCACCCCTCCACTTT.

The chain employs TRBV7-2 and TRBJ2-1, with D uncertain. CDR1 is SGHTA, CDR2 FQGNSA, per germline. The CDR3 contains 17 residues. V was pared by 3 bases and J by 4 bases, with 19 bases between. The CDR3 nucleotides read TGTGCCAGCAGCTTTCGCCCAGTTCATGGGCTATACAATGAGCAGTTCTTC. It yields the protein CASSFRPVHGLYNEQFF.

CDR3 in DNA: TGTGCCTCGTTTGCGGGGGGACCCTTCTATGGCTACACCTTC. Translating it yields CASFAGGPFYGYTF. This chain links TRBV5-4 with TRBJ1-2; D may be TRBD1 (5 bases). CDR3 length: 14 amino acids. CDR1 and CDR2 (germline): SGHNT, YYREEE (reference sequence). The V and J ends lost 10 bases and 4 bases respectively, with 20 bases between them.

V and J are TRBV5-1 and TRBJ1-6; D remains unclear. This CDR3 has 14 residues. With 4 bases removed from V and 8 bases from J, the gap between germline ends came to 13 bases. Germline V gene data show CDR1 as SGHRS and CDR2 as YFSETQ. The CDR3 nucleotides are TGCGCCAGCAGCACGGAACGGAGCGATTCACCCCTCCACTTT. Translating it yields CASSTERSDSPLHF.

This chain links TRBV7-8 with TRBJ2-5; D call uncertain. Germline CDR1 and CDR2: SGHVS and FQNEAQ. The ends were cut back, 1 base at V and 3 bases at J, with 6 bases in the middle. The CDR3 length is 13 residues. CDR3 loop: CASSLVPKETQYF. CDR3 coding DNA: TGTGCCAGCAGCTTAGTGCCTAAAGAGACCCAGTACTTC. The variable domain in full, completed from reference TRBV7-8 and TRBJ2-5, reads GAGVSQSPRYKVAKRGQDVALRCDPISGHVSLFWYQQALGQGPEFLTYFQNEAQLDKSGLPSDRFFAERPEGSVSTLKIQRTQQEDSAVYLCASSLVPKETQYFGPGTRLLVL.

V is TRBV5-8 and J is TRBJ1-5; 9 bases line up with TRBD1. The germline gives CDR1 SGHTS, CDR2 YDEGEE. The trim removed 4 bases at V and 6 bases at J, leaving 5 bases unmatched. This CDR3 comprises 14 residues. CDR3 region: CASSSRDRAQPQHF. In DNA form, the CDR3 reads TGTGCCAGCAGCAGCCGGGACAGGGCTCAGCCCCAGCATTTT.

V usage is TRBV5-8 and J usage is TRBJ1-1; D may be TRBD1 (5 bases). CDR1 and CDR2 (germline): SGHTS, YDEGEE. CDR3 size: 15 residues. Trimming stripped 4 bases from V and 1 base from J, with 14 bases between. This chain's CDR3 is CASSPGDGPNTEAFF. The CDR3 nucleotides read TGTGCCAGCAGCCCGGGGGACGGTCCGAACACTGAAGCTTTCTTT.

In nucleotides, the CDR3 is TGTGCCAGTACCCCGACTAGCGGGGGGGTCGGCACCGGGGAGCTGTTTTTT. Encoded protein: CASTPTSGGVGTGELFF. This chain connects TRBV19 to TRBJ2-2, with 14 bases identical to TRBD2. Trimming removed 7 bases from V and 4 bases from J; junction bases left unmatched: 8. Germline CDR1 and CDR2: LNHDA and SQIVND (reference sequence). The CDR3 totals 17 residues.

The chain employs TRBV15 and TRBJ1-5; D is possibly TRBD1 (6 bases). The CDR3 extends over 14 amino acids. V was pared by 4 bases and J by 6 bases, with 13 bases between. CDR1 and CDR2 from the germline V gene are LNHNV and YYDKDF (reference sequence). In DNA form, the CDR3 reads TGTGCCACCAGCAAAGATACAGGGAGTCAGCCCCAGCATTTT. Amino acids: CATSKDTGSQPQHF.

This chain connects TRBV18 to TRBJ1-1; D may be TRBD1 (5 bases). This CDR3 spans 13 amino acids. V lost 6 bases and J lost 4, with 12 bases in between. Germline V CDR1 and CDR2: KGHSH, LQKENI. CDR3 DNA: TGTGCCAGCTCCCCCGACAGAAGCACTGAAGCTTTCTTT. Amino acid sequence: CASSPDRSTEAFF.

This sequence joins TRBV27 and TRBJ2-5, with 14 bases matching TRBD2. The CDR3 consists of 15 residues. Losses at the gene ends were 6 bases for V and 5 bases for J; bases not matched to a gene: 5. Germline V lookup: CDR1 MNHEY, CDR2 SMNVEV (reference sequence). This CDR3 is CASSGTSGGGETQYF. The CDR3 DNA reads TGTGCCAGCAGCGGGACTAGCGGGGGAGGGGAGACCCAGTACTTC.

The rearrangement links TRBV6-2 or TRBV6-3 to TRBJ1-1; 7 positions match TRBD1. Unmatched junction bases numbered 13, after V lost 2 bases and J lost 13 bases. The CDR3 loop spans 14 amino acids. Germline CDR1 reads MNHEY; CDR2 reads SVGEGT. As DNA, the CDR3 is TGTGCCAGCAGTTACGCCGGGGACAGCCTCATGGTTTTCTTT. Its translation: CASSYAGDSLMVFF.

The chain employs TRBV7-3 and TRBJ2-5; TRBD1 matches at 7 bases. With V trimmed by 4 bases and J by 3 bases, 2 bases remained unmatched. CDR1 SGHTA and CDR2 FQGTGA come from the germline V gene. This CDR3 region has 13 residues. The CDR3 loop is CASSSGTEETQYF. CDR3 coding DNA: TGTGCCAGCAGCTCCGGGACAGAAGAGACCCAGTACTTC.

The chain is built from TRBV19 and TRBJ2-1, with 10 bases lining up with TRBD1. The CDR3 is made up of 13 amino acids. V shed 7 bases and J 7 bases; nucleotides not matched to a gene: 4. Germline-derived CDR1 and CDR2 are LNHDA and SQIVND (reference sequence). This chain's CDR3 is CASKRQGANEQFF. In nucleotides, the CDR3 is TGTGCCAGTAAGAGACAGGGGGCAAATGAGCAGTTCTTC.

A few counts support this clone. This chain joins TRBV3-1 (or the pseudogene TRBV3-2) and TRBJ1-3; D ambiguous. This CDR3 spans 12 amino acids. With 4 bases removed from V and 3 bases from J, the gap between germline ends came to 4 bases. The germline gives CDR1 LGHDT, CDR2 YNNKEL (reference sequence). CDR3 in DNA: TGTGCCAGCAGCCTTAGTGGAAACACCATATATTTT. Translating gives CASSLSGNTIYF.